This TCR beta chain was captured by sequencing in a study of T cell responses to AZD1222 COVID-19 vaccine. Study observations and caveats: Nearly half of unique spike-specific TCRs reportedly avoided B.1.351 and B.1.1.7 mutated regions. Only after the peak T cell response were repertoires sampled. Researchers report vaccine-associated CD4 TCRs spanning spike, with dominance at 160-218 and 743-854.

A few counts support this clone. Its antigen is currently unknown. Germline V gives CDR1 SGHAT, CDR2 FQNNGV. Trimming removed 5 bases from V and 1 base from J; junction bases left unmatched: 5. The CDR3 contains 15 residues. Profiled with immunoSEQ multiplex PCR; TCRdb holds only in-frame clones, not every one. In the table there are about 200,000 clones, roughly nine tenths of which are singletons. The chain carries TRBV11-2 and TRBJ2-7; 10 positions match TRBD2. The TCR comes from an adult who received the AZD1222 COVID-19 vaccine. This material consisted of peripheral blood, taken 28 days after the second AZD1222 dose. CDR3 sequence reads: CASSPTSGESYEQYF. DNA for the CDR3: TGTGCCAGCAGCCCAACTAGCGGGGAATCCTACGAGCAGTACTTC.